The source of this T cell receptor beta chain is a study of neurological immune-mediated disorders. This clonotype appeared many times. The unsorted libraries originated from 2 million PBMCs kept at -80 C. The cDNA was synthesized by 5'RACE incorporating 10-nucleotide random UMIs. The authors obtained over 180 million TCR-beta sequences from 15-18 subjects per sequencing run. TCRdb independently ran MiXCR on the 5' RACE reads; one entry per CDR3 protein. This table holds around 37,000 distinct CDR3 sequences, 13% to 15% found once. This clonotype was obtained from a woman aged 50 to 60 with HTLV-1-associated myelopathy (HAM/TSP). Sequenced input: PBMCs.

CDR3 loop: CASSLALQITDTQYF. The CDR3 coding sequence is TGTGCCAGCAGCTTAGCGCTGCAGATCACAGATACGCAGTATTTT. This rearrangement joins TRBV7-2 to TRBJ2-3; D is unresolved. The CDR3 runs 15 residues. The germline V gene encodes CDR1 SGHTA and CDR2 FQGNSA. Trimming took 0 bases from V and 2 from J, leaving 9 bases between them.